These T cell receptor beta chains were read from a single sample in a study of molecular identifiers for immune sequencing clone quantification. TCRdb ran MiXCR on the PCR reads and lists one entry per CDR3 protein. Of around 89,000 distinct CDR3 sequences in the sample, around 20% were seen once. Material: naive CD8+ T cells from blood, with Jurkat cell RNA spiked in. All receptors derive from a human donor in good health. Some libraries in this study had Jurkat cell RNA spiked in. Each CDR3 is given without its conserved first and last residue. D genes are given only for firm matches.

d_gene,v_gene,j_gene,CDR3aa
TRBD2,TRBV28,TRBJ2-3,ASSLGLAGGPTDTQY
.,TRBV6-5,TRBJ2-4,ASSYSGQGGDIQY
TRBD1,TRBV28,TRBJ2-2,ASSHYRGLTGELF
TRBD2,TRBV5-1,TRBJ2-5,ASSLLRGAQETQY
.,TRBV9,TRBJ2-2,ASSAVTDTGELF
TRBD1,TRBV14,TRBJ1-1,ASSPGDRGITEAF
.,TRBV5-6,TRBJ1-5,ASSPGTGSNQPQH
.,TRBV5-6,TRBJ2-3,ASSLVREDIAESTDTQY
TRBD1,TRBV3-1,TRBJ1-5,ASSLGRGLRQPQH
TRBD2,TRBV11-2,TRBJ2-1,ASSATGTSPYNEQF
.,TRBV6-5,TRBJ2-2,ASSPTSNTGELF
.,TRBV19,TRBJ2-5,ASSIDGYSIQETQY
.,TRBV27,TRBJ1-1,ASSLRVDGTEAF
.,TRBV20-1,TRBJ2-5,SARSGYQETQY
.,TRBV7-9,TRBJ1-5,ASRVGNQPQH
.,TRBV7-2,TRBJ2-5,ASSSGHSTQETQY
.,TRBV6-2/TRBV6-3,TRBJ2-2,ASSLNRPHLSGELS
.,TRBV27,TRBJ1-5,ASSFRQYHQPQH
.,TRBV5-1,TRBJ1-1,ASSLETTVLEAF
TRBD1,TRBV28,TRBJ2-1,ASSQSNRDRAYNEQF
.,TRBV27,TRBJ2-3,ASSLIDETDTQY
TRBD1,TRBV29-1,TRBJ2-7,SARDSSSYEQY
TRBD1,TRBV6-5,TRBJ2-7,ASSWDRGTSYEQY
.,TRBV21-1,TRBJ2-4,ASSPGGTSFKNIQY
TRBD1,TRBV4-1,TRBJ1-5,ASKRGQSLNQPQH
TRBD2,TRBV3-1,TRBJ2-3,ASSRGLATTDTQY
.,TRBV28,TRBJ2-1,ASSLEDRAYSEQF
TRBD2,TRBV29-1,TRBJ2-1,SVEGLAGVEQF
.,TRBV3-1,TRBJ1-3,ASSQDRDVSSGNTIY